The 23 T cell receptor beta chains in this list originate from one sample, sequenced in a study of blood T cells in healthy people across ages. A second roughly 6 to 11 cycle PCR used barcoded and J-beta primers. TCRdb ran MiXCR on the 5' RACE reads and lists one entry per CDR3 protein. The sample lists about a million distinct CDR3 sequences, around two fifths occurring once. The material sequenced was blood. The receptors originated from a man aged 18 to 29 in good health.

V and J are TRBV6-2 or TRBV6-3 and TRBJ2-2; 7 bases are a match to TRBD1. This CDR3 spans 17 amino acids. Germline CDR1 and CDR2: MNHEY and SVGEGT. With 4 bases clipped from V and 1 base from J, the junction kept 9 bases outside the gene matches. The CDR3 bases are TGTGCCAGCAGTTCCCGACCGGGACAGAGGAACACCGGGGAGCTGTTTTTT. Protein: CASSSRPGQRNTGELFF.

This chain uses TRBV5-1 with TRBJ2-3, with 8 bases aligning to TRBD1. This CDR3 region has 16 residues. Trimming cost V 4 bases and J 4 bases; bases outside gene matches: 11. Per germline, CDR1 SGHRS and CDR2 YFSETQ. The CDR3 here is CASSPQTGDRADTQYF. CDR3 DNA sequence: TGCGCCAGCAGCCCCCAGACAGGGGATCGGGCAGATACGCAGTATTTT.

This clonotype showed up just a few times. V gene TRBV7-2 combines with J gene TRBJ2-1, with 7 bases aligning to TRBD2. There are 13 residues in the CDR3. Germline values: CDR1 SGHTA, CDR2 FQGNSA. V lost 6 bases to trimming and J lost 7 bases; unmatched junction nucleotides: 6. The CDR3 DNA is TGTGCCAGCAGGTGTGGGGGGGGGAATGAGCAGTTCTTC. Residues: CASRCGGGNEQFF.

The gene calls are TRBV7-2 and TRBJ1-5; D gene ambiguous. The germline V gene encodes CDR1 SGHTA and CDR2 FQGNSA. The V end lost 1 base, the J end lost 7 bases, and 14 bases lay between the germline ends. The CDR3 loop spans 15 amino acids. Here the CDR3 reads CASSLEAGQRQPQHF. The DNA of the CDR3 is TGTGCCAGCAGCTTAGAGGCAGGTCAGAGGCAGCCCCAGCATTTT.

Many counts were recorded for this clonotype. This chain connects TRBV20-1 to TRBJ1-2, with a tentative D call TRBD1 (5 bases). Germline values: CDR1 DFQATT, CDR2 SNEGSKA (reference sequence). The CDR3 has 15 amino acids. Trimming pared 3 bases from V and 7 bases from J, leaving 21 bases between. The CDR3 region is CSARKTGPFEVGYTF. In DNA, the CDR3 is TGCAGTGCTAGGAAAACGGGACCCTTCGAAGTTGGCTACACCTTC.

This clonotype came up many times. This chain joins TRBV12-5 and TRBJ2-3; 11 positions match TRBD2. V lost 6 bases, J lost 6 bases, and 2 bases stayed unmatched. Germline CDR1 reads LGHNT; CDR2 reads FRNRAP. This CDR3 comprises 13 residues. CDR3 DNA sequence: TGTGCTAGTGGCCGACTAGCGGGGGATACGCAGTATTTT. Its translation: CASGRLAGDTQYF.

The chain combines TRBV20-1 with TRBJ1-1; D unclear. CDR3 length equals 11 residues. The V gene's germline CDR1 is DFQATT and CDR2 SNEGSKA (reference sequence). Between the trimmed V and J ends, which lost 7 bases and 1 base, there was a span of 7 bases. The DNA of the CDR3 is TGCAGTGTTTCAGGGAACACTGAAGCTTTCTTT. Encoded protein: CSVSGNTEAFF.

The chain employs TRBV12-3 or TRBV12-4 and TRBJ2-5; possible D gene TRBD2, 5 bases. This CDR3 region has 14 residues. V gave up 0 bases and J gave up 5 bases, with 10 bases separating them. CDR3 DNA sequence: TGTGCCAGCAGTTTAGCTTCGGGGATGGAGACCCAGTACTTC. This codes for CASSLASGMETQYF.

This clonotype was seen a few times. The rearrangement links TRBV7-2 to TRBJ2-1; D is ambiguous. Per germline, CDR1 SGHTA and CDR2 FQGNSA. V lost 1 base, J lost 0 bases, and 7 bases lay in between. The CDR3 consists of 15 residues. CDR3 sequence (DNA): TGTGCCAGCAGCTTAGAATCGGCCTCCTACAATGAGCAGTTCTTC. Translating gives CASSLESASYNEQFF.

The V and J genes are TRBV2 and TRBJ2-3; possibly TRBD1 or TRBD2 for D (6 bases each). Germline V lookup: CDR1 SNHLY, CDR2 FYNNEI. This CDR3 contains 15 residues. The V end was cut by 3 bases, the J end by 4 bases, with 14 bases between. The CDR3 DNA is TGTGCCAGCAGTGAGGACGTGGGGGGCGCAGATACGCAGTATTTT. Translated: CASSEDVGGADTQYF.

This clonotype was seen only once. The rearrangement joins TRBV9 to TRBJ2-1; 12 positions match TRBD2. In germline, CDR1 is SGDLS, CDR2 YYNGEE. The CDR3 extends over 19 amino acids. With 0 bases clipped from V and 0 bases from J, the junction kept 7 bases outside the gene matches. The CDR3 bases are TGTGCCAGCAGCGTAGAGGCTAGCGGGGGGGCCATCTCCTACAATGAGCAGTTCTTC. This translates into CASSVEASGGAISYNEQFF.

This clonotype occurred many times. J is TRBJ1-2 and V is TRBV20-1; 7 nucleotides align to TRBD1. In germline, CDR1 is DFQATT, CDR2 SNEGSKA (reference sequence). The CDR3 runs to 18 residues. V shed 0 bases, J shed 6 bases, and the junction held 19 bases outside the gene matches. The CDR3 nucleotides read TGCAGTGCTAGAGATATCCGGGACAGCTTCCCCCCAAGTGATGGCTACACCTTC. Its translation is CSARDIRDSFPPSDGYTF.

This sequence joins TRBV4-2 and TRBJ2-7; a weak D match, TRBD2 (6 bases). This CDR3 comprises 19 residues. V was shortened by 3 bases and J by 0 bases, with 24 bases between the two germline ends. The germline CDR1 and CDR2 sequences are LGHNA and YNFKEQ. The CDR3 DNA sequence: TGTGCCAGCAGCCAGATCCGGACTAAGGACCACCGATACTCCTACGAGCAGTACTTC. Translation: CASSQIRTKDHRYSYEQYF.

This clonotype has just a few counts. The V call is TRBV20-1, the J call TRBJ1-2; tentative D call: TRBD1 (6 bases). V lost 6 bases and J 6 bases, leaving 11 bases between the germline ends. This CDR3 spans 11 amino acids. Per germline, CDR1 DFQATT and CDR2 SNEGSKA (reference sequence). CDR3 loop: CSAERTDGYTF. The CDR3 nucleotides are TGCAGTGCCGAGAGGACAGATGGCTACACCTTC.

For the CDR3, the DNA is TGTGCCAGCAGTCTGGGCCTCGCCAGGGGCTACACCTTC. Translated, it gives CASSLGLARGYTF. The chain links TRBV12-3 or TRBV12-4 to TRBJ1-2; D is uncertain. This CDR3 spans 13 amino acids. The V end was cut by 5 bases, the J end by 8 bases, with 15 bases between.

This clonotype was counted between two and nine times. This chain joins TRBV4-1 and TRBJ2-6; 10 nucleotides line up with TRBD1. Germline lookup yields CDR1 MGHRA and CDR2 YSYEKL. Unmatched junction bases numbered 7, after V lost 4 bases and J lost 1 base. The length of the CDR3 is 18 residues. The chain's CDR3 is CASSLPGQGISGANVLTF. In DNA form, the CDR3 reads TGCGCCAGCAGCCTTCCGGGACAGGGGATTTCTGGGGCCAACGTCCTGACTTTC.

About this clonotype itself: A much larger clone lies one base from this, so it may be a read error. The chain couples TRBV20-1 to TRBJ2-1; TRBD2 matches 7 bases. Losses at the gene ends were 4 bases for V and 9 bases for J; bases not matched to a gene: 9. From germline, CDR1 is DFQATT and CDR2 SNEGSKA (reference sequence). This CDR3 is built from 13 residues. This CDR3 is CSAKGGLDGEQFF. The CDR3, as DNA: TGCAGTGCTAAGGGAGGGCTTGATGGTGAGCAGTTCTTC.

There are a few counts of this clonotype. The genes are TRBV12-3 or TRBV12-4 and TRBJ2-1; D call uncertain. This CDR3 spans 14 amino acids. V lost 7 bases, J lost 5 bases, and 15 bases lay in between. The chain's CDR3 is CASTQAISHNEQFF. The CDR3 DNA reads TGTGCCAGCACCCAAGCGATTTCCCACAATGAGCAGTTCTTC.

V and J are TRBV7-2 and TRBJ2-3; 12 bases are a match to TRBD2. This CDR3 has 15 amino acids. Germline loops: CDR1 SGHTA, CDR2 FQGNSA. The J segment lost 9 bases and the V segment lost 2 bases, leaving 6 bases of the junction unmatched. The CDR3 nucleotides are TGTGCCAGCAGCTTAAAGTCTAGCGGGGGGGCCACGCAGTATTTT. It specifies CASSLKSSGGATQYF.

In this sample, this clonotype turned up a few times. The chain has TRBV7-2 and TRBJ2-2; D uncertain. Germline V gene data show CDR1 as SGHTA and CDR2 as FQGNSA. The V end was cut by 3 bases, the J end by 6 bases, with 8 bases between. This CDR3 region has 13 residues. For the CDR3, the DNA is TGTGCCAGCAGCTTGCAACTCCCCGGGGAGCTGTTTTTT. Amino acids: CASSLQLPGELFF. Drawing the rest from reference TRBV7-2 and TRBJ2-2, the complete variable domain is GAGVSQSPSNKVTEKGKDVELRCDPISGHTALYWYRQSLGQGLEFLIYFQGNSAPDKSGLPSDRFSAERTGGSVSTLTIQRTQQEDSAVYLCASSLQLPGELFFGEGSRLTVL.

This clonotype turned up a few times. The V gene is TRBV5-1, the J gene TRBJ2-7; either TRBD1 or TRBD2 may supply D (5 bases each). The CDR3 runs 15 residues. The V end was cut by 0 bases, the J end by 7 bases, with 17 bases between. Germline values: CDR1 SGHRS, CDR2 YFSETQ. CDR3 nucleotides: TGCGCCAGCAGCTTGGTCGTGGGACCCTCAGATGAGCAGTACTTC. Amino acid sequence: CASSLVVGPSDEQYF.

About this clonotype: A junction end diverges from the germline sequence, so it may reflect a read error. This chain uses TRBV2 with TRBJ1-2; 8 bases fit TRBD1. In germline, CDR1 is SNHLY, CDR2 FYNNEI. There are 15 residues in the CDR3. Here the CDR3 reads CASRPDRGSNYGYTF. The CDR3 coding sequence is TGCGCCAGCAGACCCGACAGGGGCTCAAACTATGGCTACACCTTC.

CDR3 in amino acids: CASSLARRGQDTQYF. The CDR3 DNA is TGTGCCAGCAGTTTAGCGCGGCGCGGCCAAGATACGCAGTATTTT. The V gene is TRBV12-3 or TRBV12-4, the J gene TRBJ2-3; no clear D gene. The CDR3 extends over 15 amino acids. V was clipped by 0 bases and J by 5 bases, with 12 bases between them.